The rows below give T cell receptor beta chains drawn from one sample of a study of CD8 T cells in Susac syndrome. TCRdb itself ran the immunoSEQ multiplex PCR reads through MiXCR, one entry per CDR3 protein. In the table there are roughly 70,000 distinct CDR3 sequences, around 96% of which are singletons. What was sequenced was CD4+ T cells from PBMCs. The receptors come from a human donor with multiple sclerosis. Each CDR3 is given with its conserved first and last residue. D genes are given only for firm matches. Not all rows give a size; the values are once, few, many and, for expanded clones, a class.

d_gene: TRBD1; j_gene: TRBJ2-7; abundance: -; v_gene: TRBV2; CDR3aa: CASSGTGDYEQYF; CDR3nt: TGTGCCAGCAGTGGGACAGGCGACTACGAGCAGTACTTC
d_gene: -; j_gene: TRBJ2-1; abundance: -; v_gene: TRBV7-9; CDR3aa: CASSPDRYNEQFF; CDR3nt: TGTGCCAGCAGCCCGGACAGATACAATGAGCAGTTCTTC
d_gene: -; j_gene: TRBJ1-1; abundance: -; v_gene: TRBV28; CDR3aa: CASSSRIPGGGNTEAFF; CDR3nt: TGTGCCAGCAGTTCCCGCATACCTGGGGGTGGGAACACTGAAGCTTTCTTT
d_gene: TRBD1; j_gene: TRBJ1-6; abundance: -; v_gene: TRBV28; CDR3aa: CASSPSDRDRSPLHF; CDR3nt: TGTGCCAGCAGTCCCAGCGACAGGGATCGTTCACCCCTCCACTTT
d_gene: -; j_gene: TRBJ2-6; abundance: -; v_gene: TRBV7-9; CDR3aa: CASSSLFGAGGANVLTF; CDR3nt: TGTGCCAGCAGCTCCCTATTCGGGGCTGGCGGGGCCAACGTCCTGACTTTC
d_gene: TRBD1; j_gene: TRBJ2-1; abundance: -; v_gene: TRBV5-4; CDR3aa: CASSALDRGDEQFF; CDR3nt: TGTGCCAGCAGCGCCCTAGACAGGGGTGATGAGCAGTTCTTC
d_gene: -; j_gene: TRBJ2-2; abundance: once; v_gene: TRBV5-1; CDR3aa: CASSLDPNTGELFF; CDR3nt: TGCGCCAGCAGCTTGGACCCTAACACCGGGGAGCTGTTTTTT
d_gene: TRBD1; j_gene: TRBJ2-7; abundance: -; v_gene: TRBV20-1; CDR3aa: CSASGDREYEQYF; CDR3nt: TGCAGTGCTAGTGGAGACAGGGAATACGAGCAGTACTTC
d_gene: -; j_gene: TRBJ1-2; abundance: few; v_gene: TRBV28; CDR3aa: CASSPGPYGYTF; CDR3nt: TGTGCCAGCAGTCCCGGGCCGTATGGCTACACCTTC
d_gene: TRBD2; j_gene: TRBJ2-2; abundance: -; v_gene: TRBV3-1; CDR3aa: CASSQGGGFTGELFF; CDR3nt: TGTGCCAGCAGCCAAGGCGGGGGTTTCACCGGGGAGCTGTTTTTT
d_gene: -; j_gene: TRBJ2-2; abundance: -; v_gene: TRBV6-1; CDR3aa: CASSPVEGLNSGELFF; CDR3nt: TGTGCCAGCAGCCCCGTGGAGGGTCTCAATTCCGGGGAGCTGTTTTTT
d_gene: -; j_gene: TRBJ2-1; abundance: -; v_gene: TRBV13; CDR3aa: CASSLEARGPHEQFF; CDR3nt: TGTGCCAGCAGCTTAGAAGCGCGGGGGCCGCATGAGCAGTTCTTC
d_gene: -; j_gene: TRBJ1-6; abundance: -; v_gene: TRBV15; CDR3aa: CATSRDSLGGGFNSPLHF; CDR3nt: TGTGCCACCAGCAGAGATAGCCTGGGAGGGGGTTTTAATTCACCCCTCCACTTT
d_gene: TRBD2; j_gene: TRBJ2-7; abundance: -; v_gene: TRBV20-1; CDR3aa: CSAEASGGTYEQYF; CDR3nt: TGCAGTGCTGAGGCTAGCGGGGGGACCTACGAGCAGTACTTC
d_gene: -; j_gene: TRBJ2-3; abundance: -; v_gene: TRBV7-9; CDR3aa: CASSSDGRLHTQYF; CDR3nt: TGTGCCAGCAGCTCCGACGGACGATTGCATACGCAGTATTTT
d_gene: TRBD2; j_gene: TRBJ2-2; abundance: -; v_gene: TRBV9; CDR3aa: CASSAGRTSLGTGELFF; CDR3nt: TGTGCCAGCAGCGCTGGAAGGACTAGCCTTGGGACCGGGGAGCTGTTTTTT
d_gene: TRBD1; j_gene: TRBJ1-1; abundance: -; v_gene: TRBV7-9; CDR3aa: CASSPTGDIGAFF; CDR3nt: TGTGCCAGCAGCCCGACAGGGGACATCGGAGCTTTCTTT
d_gene: -; j_gene: TRBJ2-7; abundance: -; v_gene: TRBV28; CDR3aa: CASTSVYEQYF; CDR3nt: TGTGCCAGCACCTCAGTATACGAGCAGTACTTC
d_gene: TRBD2; j_gene: TRBJ2-7; abundance: once; v_gene: TRBV12-3/TRBV12-4; CDR3aa: CASNPSGGLYEQYF; CDR3nt: TGTGCCAGCAACCCCAGCGGGGGCCTCTACGAGCAGTACTTC
d_gene: -; j_gene: TRBJ1-2; abundance: -; v_gene: TRBV12-3/TRBV12-4; CDR3aa: CASSPAGRMIYGYTF; CDR3nt: TGTGCCAGCAGTCCCGCCGGACGGATGATCTATGGCTACACCTTC
d_gene: -; j_gene: TRBJ1-2; abundance: -; v_gene: TRBV5-4; CDR3aa: CASSSHSGEGVLGPGYTF; CDR3nt: TGTGCCAGCAGCTCCCACAGTGGTGAAGGGGTCCTCGGCCCAGGCTACACCTTC
d_gene: -; j_gene: TRBJ1-1; abundance: -; v_gene: TRBV6-1; CDR3aa: CATQQHMNTEAFF; CDR3nt: TGTGCCACCCAGCAACACATGAACACTGAAGCTTTCTTT
d_gene: -; j_gene: TRBJ2-4; abundance: once; v_gene: TRBV6-5; CDR3aa: CASSPNSAGGIQYF; CDR3nt: TGTGCCAGCAGCCCTAATTCGGCTGGCGGGATTCAGTACTTC
d_gene: -; j_gene: TRBJ2-2; abundance: -; v_gene: TRBV3-1; CDR3aa: CASSQDRNGYNTGELFF; CDR3nt: TGTGCCAGCAGCCAAGATAGAAACGGCTATAACACCGGGGAGCTGTTTTTT
d_gene: -; j_gene: TRBJ2-7; abundance: -; v_gene: TRBV19; CDR3aa: CASSRKDAYEQYF; CDR3nt: TGTGCCAGTAGTCGGAAGGACGCCTACGAGCAGTACTTC
d_gene: TRBD1; j_gene: TRBJ2-7; abundance: once; v_gene: TRBV3-1; CDR3aa: CASSQDPRGTHEQYF; CDR3nt: TGTGCCAGCAGCCAAGATCCCAGGGGGACCCACGAGCAGTACTTC
d_gene: -; j_gene: TRBJ1-1; abundance: -; v_gene: TRBV7-2; CDR3aa: CASSLGGQNTEAFF; CDR3nt: TGTGCCAGCAGCTTAGGGGGACAGAACACTGAAGCTTTCTTT